The 16 T cell receptor beta chains in this list originate from one sample, sequenced in a study of CD8 T cells in ankylosing spondylitis. Findings of the study overall: In ankylosing spondylitis blood, a motif of fewer than 10 highly homologous TCR beta variants appeared characteristic.

A single record per CDR3 protein comes from TCRdb applying MiXCR to the 5' RACE reads. The sample lists 750,000 to 850,000 distinct CDR3 sequences, 12% occurring once. What these receptors recognize is not known. Sequencing was done on a sample of blood, either unsorted or a sorted T cell fraction (not recorded which). The receptors were gathered from a male donor with ankylosing spondylitis.

In this sample, this clonotype turned up a few times. The rearrangement uses TRBV5-1 and TRBJ1-1; a weak D match, TRBD1 (5 bases). CDR3 length: 13 amino acids. Germline-derived CDR1 and CDR2 are SGHRS and YFSETQ. Trimming took off 0 bases at V and 11 bases at J, with 14 bases between the two ends. This CDR3 reads CASSLEGQGSAFF. The CDR3 DNA is TGCGCCAGCAGCTTGGAGGGGCAGGGTTCGGCTTTCTTT.

V gene TRBV7-2 combines with J gene TRBJ2-5; 7 bases align to TRBD1. The V segment lost 5 bases and the J segment 5 bases; nucleotides outside the gene matches: 5. The CDR3 extends over 13 amino acids. In germline, CDR1 is SGHTA, CDR2 FQGNSA. DNA of the CDR3: TGTGCCAGCAGCCTGACAGGGTGGGAGACCCAGTACTTC. Translating it yields CASSLTGWETQYF.

A few counts support this clonotype. This chain connects TRBV7-2 to TRBJ1-2; D not certain. The V gene lost 1 base and the J gene lost 3 bases, with 6 bases spanning the gap. The CDR3 extends over 13 amino acids. The germline gives CDR1 SGHTA, CDR2 FQGNSA. CDR3 protein: CASSLDPDYGYTF. The CDR3 DNA reads as TGTGCCAGCAGCTTAGACCCAGACTATGGCTACACCTTC. The full variable domain, with the rest looked up from reference TRBV7-2 and TRBJ1-2, is GAGVSQSPSNKVTEKGKDVELRCDPISGHTALYWYRQSLGQGLEFLIYFQGNSAPDKSGLPSDRFSAERTGGSVSTLTIQRTQQEDSAVYLCASSLDPDYGYTFGSGTRLTVV.

This clonotype was seen ten or more times. J is TRBJ1-1 and V is TRBV5-1; D remains unclear. In germline, CDR1 is SGHRS, CDR2 YFSETQ. The ends were cut back, 5 bases at V and 4 bases at J, with 9 bases in the middle. The CDR3 loop spans 12 amino acids. The CDR3 region is CASSQLGTEAFF. CDR3 bases: TGCGCCAGCAGTCAACTCGGCACTGAAGCTTTCTTT.

The chain combines TRBV27 with TRBJ1-5; D gene unclear. In germline, CDR1 is MNHEY, CDR2 SMNVEV (reference sequence). The CDR3 is 14 amino acids. With 2 bases removed from V and 4 bases from J, the gap between germline ends came to 9 bases. The CDR3 DNA is TGTGCCAGCAGTTTAAGGGCTTTAAATCAGCCCCAGCATTTT. It is translated as CASSLRALNQPQHF.

This sequence joins TRBV20-1 and TRBJ2-3; 7 nucleotides align to TRBD2. Germline values: CDR1 DFQATT, CDR2 SNEGSKA (reference sequence). The CDR3 loop spans 16 amino acids. Losses at the gene ends were 5 bases for V and 1 base for J; bases not matched to a gene: 12. CDR3 protein: CSASSLLAGGTDTQYF. CDR3 nucleotide sequence: TGCAGTGCTTCCAGTCTTCTCGCGGGGGGCACAGATACGCAGTATTTT.

This clonotype was seen ten or more times. This sequence joins TRBV5-1 and TRBJ2-1; a possible D gene is TRBD2 (7 bases). Trimming stripped 7 bases from V and 6 bases from J, with 14 bases between. The CDR3 has 13 amino acids. Germline V gene data show CDR1 as SGHRS and CDR2 as YFSETQ. The CDR3, as DNA: TGCGCCAGCTCCGGGGGGCAGACCAATGAGCAGTTCTTC. Its translation: CASSGGQTNEQFF. Filled out from reference TRBV5-1 and TRBJ2-1, the complete variable domain reads KAGVTQTPRYLIKTRGQQVTLSCSPISGHRSVSWYQQTPGQGLQFLFEYFSETQRNKGNFPGRFSGRQFSNSRSEMNVSTLELGDSALYLCASSGGQTNEQFFGPGTRLTVL.

Many counts were recorded for this clonotype. The gene calls are TRBV29-1 and TRBJ1-1, with D uncertain. V dropped 4 bases and J dropped 1 base, with 13 bases sitting between them. The CDR3 is 14 amino acids. Per the germline V gene, CDR1 is SQVTM and CDR2 is ANQGSEA. The CDR3 bases are TGCAGCGTTGGGGGAATTGGCAGGAACACTGAAGCTTTCTTT. It encodes CSVGGIGRNTEAFF.

This clonotype was recorded at least ten times. The chain recombines TRBV6-6 with TRBJ1-1, with unresolved D. The germline V gene encodes CDR1 MNHNY and CDR2 SVGAGI (reference sequence). This CDR3 is 13 amino acids long. V shed 6 bases and J shed 4 bases, with 12 bases lying between them. CDR3 protein: CASSHIGGTEAFF. The CDR3 DNA reads TGTGCCAGCAGCCATATCGGAGGCACTGAAGCTTTCTTT.

This clonotype was found a few times. The CDR3 here is CASSPYTQGILFF. The CDR3 bases are TGTGCCAGCAGCCCGTACACACAGGGGATACTGTTTTTT. The V gene is TRBV11-2, the J gene TRBJ1-4; 7 positions match TRBD1. The V gene's germline CDR1 is SGHAT and CDR2 FQNNGV. The CDR3 sequence is 13 residues long. After removal of 5 bases from V and 13 bases from J, the junction contained 10 bases not matched to a gene.

This chain connects TRBV5-1 to TRBJ2-7; 10 bases are shared with TRBD1. V dropped 4 bases and J dropped 2; count of bases not matched to a gene: 6. CDR1 is SGHRS and CDR2 is YFSETQ in the germline V gene. The CDR3 extends over 15 amino acids. The CDR3 reads CASSQETGGPYEQYF. CDR3 bases: TGCGCCAGCAGCCAGGAGACAGGGGGCCCCTACGAGCAGTACTTC.

The V gene is TRBV28, the J gene TRBJ2-1; D is unclear. Germline V lookup: CDR1 MDHEN, CDR2 SYDVKM. The length of the CDR3 is 12 residues. Trimming removed 2 bases at V and 10 bases at J, with 9 bases between. Here the CDR3 DNA reads TGTGCCAGCAGTTTAAGGCGGTGGGAGCAGTTCTTC. Its protein is CASSLRRWEQFF.

This clonotype was counted only a few times. The V gene is TRBV12-3 or TRBV12-4, the J gene TRBJ2-2, with 9 bases aligning to TRBD2. V trimming: 11 bases; J trimming: 1 base; junction bases outside the gene matches: 14. There are 17 residues in the CDR3. The CDR3 DNA is TGTGCCCAAGGCGGGAGGGGGCAAGGGCGGAACACCGGGGAGCTGTTTTTT. Residues: CAQGGRGQGRNTGELFF.

This clonotype was seen at least ten times. CDR3 bases: TGTGCCAGCAGCCCCTTGGGGGCTTATGGCTACACCTTC. Amino acids: CASSPLGAYGYTF. The genes are TRBV6-1 and TRBJ1-2, with a possible D match to TRBD1 (6 bases). Germline V gene sequence: CDR1 MNHNS, CDR2 SASEGT. V was trimmed by 6 bases and J by 5 bases, leaving 13 bases between them. CDR3 length: 13 residues.

A few counts support this clonotype. The gene calls are TRBV6-2 or TRBV6-3 and TRBJ1-1, with D hard to call. This CDR3 is built from 16 residues. Germline CDR1 MNHEY, CDR2 SVGEGT. The ends were cut back, 1 base at V and 1 base at J, with 13 bases in the middle. The CDR3 reads CASSYLLDGPNTEAFF. CDR3 DNA: TGTGCCAGCAGTTACTTGCTGGACGGCCCGAACACTGAAGCTTTCTTT.

This clonotype was counted between two and nine times. This chain links TRBV7-9 with TRBJ2-5; 9 bases are shared with TRBD1. CDR1 and CDR2 from the germline V gene are SEHNR and FQNEAQ (reference sequence). Trimming cost V 1 base and J 5 bases; bases outside gene matches: 5. This CDR3 has 15 amino acids. As DNA, the CDR3 is TGTGCCAGCAGCTTAGGGGACAGGGAGTTCGAGACCCAGTACTTC. This codes for CASSLGDREFETQYF.